Shown below are 21 T cell receptor beta chains from a single sample sequenced in a study of blood T cell repertoires in COVID-19 (dated by TCRdb to the early 2020s). The library was built by means of the immunoSEQ multiplex PCR assay. As stored in TCRdb, this immuneACCESS dataset retains in-frame rearrangements with V and J assigned. A fraction of the clones does not appear; measured against another copy, unresolved V genes explain less than half of the discrepancy, and the remainder lacks a known reason. For this sample there are hundreds of thousands of clones; over 75% appear just once. Roughly 8.6% of the sample lies in the top ten. Sequencing was done on a sample of peripheral blood. The receptors originated from a human donor in a cohort sampled during active COVID-19.

This sequence joins TRBV7-2 and TRBJ2-2; the D gene is possibly TRBD2 (6 bases). Looked up from germline, CDR1 is SGHTA and CDR2 is FQGNSA. The CDR3 runs to 15 residues. The V end was cut by 1 base, the J end by 4 bases, with 10 bases between. CDR3 region: CASSLDALATGELFF. In DNA, the CDR3 is TGTGCCAGCAGCTTAGACGCACTAGCCACCGGGGAGCTGTTTTTT.

This clone showed up just once. This chain connects TRBV9 to TRBJ2-7; 9 bases match TRBD1. The V and J ends lost 3 bases and 6 bases, in that order; junction bases with no gene match: 10. The CDR3 is made up of 15 amino acids. Germline V gene data show CDR1 as SGDLS and CDR2 as YYNGEE. CDR3 sequence reads: CASSAQSTGGSEQYF. DNA of the CDR3: TGTGCCAGCAGCGCCCAGTCGACAGGGGGTAGCGAGCAGTACTTC.

The chain is built from TRBV12-3 or TRBV12-4 and TRBJ1-2; TRBD1 aligns across 9 bases. V shed 9 bases, J shed 4 bases, and the junction held 6 bases outside the gene matches. The CDR3 consists of 13 residues. The CDR3 DNA follows: TGTGCCAGTACGGGACAGGGAACCTATGGCTACACCTTC. This gives the protein CASTGQGTYGYTF.

The chain recombines TRBV6-2 or TRBV6-3 with TRBJ2-1; a possible D gene is TRBD1 (5 bases). Looked up from germline, CDR1 is MNHEY and CDR2 is SVGEGT. V was cut by 3 bases and J by 8 bases, with 14 bases left in between. The CDR3 length is 14 residues. CDR3 DNA sequence: TGTGCCAGCAGTTATCCAGGCAGGGTCCATGAGCAGTTCTTC. Residues: CASSYPGRVHEQFF.

Only a few counts were recorded for this clone. V gene TRBV5-1 combines with J gene TRBJ1-4; D is perhaps TRBD1 (6 bases). Germline CDR1 and CDR2: SGHRS and YFSETQ. Deletions cut 4 bases from V and 10 bases from J, with 14 bases between. The CDR3 sequence is 13 residues long. CDR3 residues: CASSQNREGKLFF. CDR3 bases: TGCGCCAGCAGCCAGAACAGGGAGGGAAAACTGTTTTTT. Variable domain in full (rest from reference TRBV5-1 and TRBJ1-4): KAGVTQTPRYLIKTRGQQVTLSCSPISGHRSVSWYQQTPGQGLQFLFEYFSETQRNKGNFPGRFSGRQFSNSRSEMNVSTLELGDSALYLCASSQNREGKLFFGSGTQLSVL.

This chain joins TRBV3-1 (or the pseudogene TRBV3-2) and TRBJ1-1; D call uncertain. V gave up 0 bases and J gave up 5 bases, with 10 bases separating them. Germline-derived CDR1 and CDR2 are LGHDT and YNNKEL (reference sequence). This CDR3 spans 14 amino acids. CDR3 sequence reads: CASSQDSPVTEAFF. In DNA form, the CDR3 reads TGTGCCAGCAGCCAAGATAGTCCGGTAACTGAAGCTTTCTTT.

This rearrangement joins TRBV3-1 (or the pseudogene TRBV3-2) to TRBJ2-3; tentative D call: TRBD2 (5 bases). The V gene lost 1 base and the J gene lost 4 bases, with 12 bases spanning the gap. The CDR3 runs to 15 residues. Germline V gene lookup returns CDR1 LGHDT and CDR2 YNNKEL (reference sequence). The CDR3 sequence is CASSQGPDGADTQYF. CDR3 nucleotide sequence: TGTGCCAGCAGCCAAGGACCCGACGGGGCAGATACGCAGTATTTT.

This chain connects TRBV5-1 to TRBJ1-1; weak D call: TRBD1 (5 bases). CDR3 length equals 14 residues. Germline V CDR1 and CDR2: SGHRS, YFSETQ. Trimming took 4 bases from V and 1 from J, leaving 11 bases between them. The CDR3 reads CASSGAVGNTEAFF. CDR3 sequence (DNA): TGCGCCAGCAGCGGGGCCGTAGGGAACACTGAAGCTTTCTTT.

This chain links TRBV5-1 with TRBJ2-7; TRBD1 matches 8 bases. The CDR3 runs to 13 residues. Germline loops: CDR1 SGHRS, CDR2 YFSETQ. The V gene end was trimmed by 4 bases and the J gene end by 5 bases; junction bases not matched to a gene: 5. CDR3 in DNA: TGCGCCAGCAGCCGACAGGGGTTGGACGAGCAGTACTTC. It is translated as CASSRQGLDEQYF.

The chain recombines TRBV29-1 with TRBJ2-5; 10 nucleotides match TRBD1. The V gene's germline CDR1 is SQVTM and CDR2 ANQGSEA. The CDR3 loop spans 14 amino acids. V trimming: 8 bases; J trimming: 4 bases; junction bases outside the gene matches: 10. The CDR3 reads CSIRTGGRGETQYF. The CDR3 nucleotides are TGCAGCATCCGGACAGGGGGTAGGGGAGAGACCCAGTACTTC.

V usage is TRBV19 and J usage is TRBJ2-7; tentatively, D is TRBD2 (6 bases). Deletions cut 4 bases from V and 0 bases from J, with 16 bases between. Germline V gene sequence: CDR1 LNHDA, CDR2 SQIVND (reference sequence). The length of the CDR3 is 16 residues. The CDR3 DNA reads TGTGCCAGTAGTACCCAACTAGCCCCCAGCTCCTACGAGCAGTACTTC. Protein product: CASSTQLAPSSYEQYF.

The chain employs TRBV15 and TRBJ1-2; TRBD1 matches at 10 bases. CDR1 and CDR2 from the germline V gene are LNHNV and YYDKDF (reference sequence). Trimming took 3 bases from V and 0 from J; bases not matched to a gene: 10. This CDR3 comprises 18 residues. Here the CDR3 DNA reads TGTGCCACCAGCAGCATACGGGACAGGGGCCGCCCTAACTATGGCTACACCTTC. Amino acid sequence: CATSSIRDRGRPNYGYTF.

This chain uses TRBV7-2 with TRBJ1-4; D is possibly TRBD1 (5 bases). This CDR3 spans 14 amino acids. Germline CDR1 is SGHTA and CDR2 is FQGNSA. V shed 5 bases and J shed 4 bases, with 11 bases lying between them. CDR3 in amino acids: CASSLMTDNEKLFF. CDR3 DNA: TGTGCCAGCAGCCTTATGACAGATAATGAAAAACTGTTTTTT.

This chain connects TRBV5-1 to TRBJ2-5; tentative D call: TRBD2 (5 bases). CDR1 SGHRS and CDR2 YFSETQ come from the germline V gene. The CDR3 consists of 15 residues. The ends were cut back, 0 bases at V and 3 bases at J, with 12 bases in the middle. The CDR3, as DNA: TGCGCCAGCAGCTTGGGGCCTACTAGGAAAGAGACCCAGTACTTC. It encodes CASSLGPTRKETQYF.

This clone was counted a single time. The J gene is TRBJ1-6, the V gene TRBV5-4; 7 bases agree with TRBD1. CDR1 and CDR2 (germline): SGHNT, YYREEE (reference sequence). With 0 bases clipped from V and 13 bases from J, the junction kept 13 bases outside the gene matches. The CDR3 runs to 16 residues. The CDR3 region is CASSLARGRGAGPLHF. CDR3 nucleotides: TGTGCCAGCAGCTTGGCTCGGGGCAGGGGGGCAGGGCCCCTCCACTTT. Filled out from reference TRBV5-4 and TRBJ1-6, the complete variable domain reads ETGVTQSPTHLIKTRGQQVTLRCSSQSGHNTVSWYQQALGQGPQFIFQYYREEENGRGNFPPRFSGLQFPNYSSELNVNALELDDSALYLCASSLARGRGAGPLHFGNGTRLTVT.

The chain recombines TRBV6-2 or TRBV6-3 with TRBJ2-3; 15 bases agree with TRBD2. The trim removed 6 bases at V and 4 bases at J, leaving 8 bases unmatched. Per germline, CDR1 MNHEY and CDR2 SVGEGT. The CDR3 consists of 17 residues. The CDR3: CASSRTSGRGNADTQYF. The DNA for the CDR3 is TGTGCCAGCAGCAGGACTAGCGGGAGGGGTAACGCAGATACGCAGTATTTT.

The chain recombines TRBV11-3 with TRBJ2-1, with 8 bases matching TRBD2. This CDR3 has 16 residues. The J segment lost 4 bases and the V segment lost 5 bases, leaving 10 bases of the junction unmatched. Germline assignment: CDR1 SGHNT and CDR2 YENEEA. CDR3 amino acids: CASSLTSGGVYNEQFF. The CDR3 DNA is TGTGCCAGCAGCCTCACTTCGGGGGGGGTGTACAATGAGCAGTTCTTC.

The chain combines TRBV7-9 with TRBJ2-1, with 7 bases aligning to TRBD1. CDR3 length equals 14 residues. Germline-derived CDR1 and CDR2 are SEHNR and FQNEAQ (reference sequence). The ends lost 2 bases at V and 4 bases at J; junction bases unmatched: 2. CDR3 nucleotides: TGTGCCAGCAGCTTATCGACAGGGTACAATGAGCAGTTCTTC. Translating it yields CASSLSTGYNEQFF.

This chain links TRBV7-2 with TRBJ1-5, with 7 bases matching TRBD1. Germline CDR1 and CDR2: SGHTA and FQGNSA. The CDR3 is made up of 14 amino acids. The trim removed 5 bases at V and 3 bases at J, leaving 4 bases unmatched. The CDR3 coding sequence is TGTGCCAGCAGCGGGGACAGTTTCAATCAGCCCCAGCATTTT. Encoded protein: CASSGDSFNQPQHF.

The V and J genes are TRBV19 and TRBJ2-5; D not certain. The CDR3 is made up of 14 amino acids. Looked up from germline, CDR1 is LNHDA and CDR2 is SQIVND (reference sequence). The V and J ends lost 3 bases and 2 bases respectively, with 10 bases between them. CDR3 amino acids: CASSMYAGQETQYF. CDR3 in DNA: TGTGCCAGTAGTATGTACGCAGGACAAGAGACCCAGTACTTC. The complete variable domain, with remaining parts taken from reference TRBV19 and TRBJ2-5, reads DGGITQSPKYLFRKEGQNVTLSCEQNLNHDAMYWYRQDPGQGLRLIYYSQIVNDFQKGDIAEGYSVSREKKESFPLTVTSAQKNPTAFYLCASSMYAGQETQYFGPGTRLLVL.

The chain joins TRBV23-1 to TRBJ2-5, with a tentative D call TRBD1 (5 bases). TRBV23-1 carries the ORF label, with uncertain function. V lost 0 bases to trimming and J lost 5 bases, with 10 bases between them. The CDR3 covers 14 residues. For the CDR3, the DNA is TGCGCCAGCAGTCAATCGGCACAGGTTGAGACCCAGTACTTC. It specifies CASSQSAQVETQYF.